This section outlines one TCR beta chain sequence together with its context. The target antigen is unknown. This sample was taken from a study of post-analysis software for immune sequencing data. CDR1 and CDR2 from the germline V gene are SGHTA and FQGTGA. CDR3 length: 17 residues. Trimming cost V 5 bases and J 3 bases, with 21 bases left between them. Each TCR beta cDNA library carried unique molecular identifiers. TCRdb processed the PCR reads anew with MiXCR; each CDR3 protein has one entry. The table lists 740,000 or so distinct CDR3 sequences, roughly half of them singletons, with over 4% in the top ten. Study findings and constraints: Compared against controls, patients with multiple sclerosis displayed significantly lower normalized Chao1 diversity. When patients were compared with controls, four to six TRBV segments were more frequent, TRBV5-6, TRBV5-1 and TRBV20-1 among them.

The V and J genes are TRBV7-3 and TRBJ2-3, with D perhaps matching TRBD1 (5 bases). The TCR originated in a girl aged 5 to 17 with multiple sclerosis. Sequencing was done on a sample of blood. Written as DNA, the CDR3 is TGTGCCAGCAGCCCCACAATGACAGCAGCAAAGACAGATACGCAGTATTTT. Residues: CASSPTMTAAKTDTQYF.